Shown below are 30 T cell receptor beta chains from a single sample sequenced in a study of early T cells in non-severe SARS-CoV-2 infection. One entry per CDR3 protein, called by TCRdb with MiXCR from the 5' RACE reads. This sample yields roughly 63,000 distinct CDR3 sequences, of which 10% to 15% are seen a single time; approximately 4.8% belongs to the top ten. The sequencing sample was made of whole blood. Receptors originate from an adult who was a healthcare worker with PCR-confirmed SARS-CoV-2 infection or an uninfected control (not recorded which).

This chain links TRBV5-1 with TRBJ1-1; possibly TRBD1 for D (5 bases). Germline CDR1 reads SGHRS; CDR2 reads YFSETQ. The CDR3 consists of 15 residues. V lost 0 bases, J lost 0 bases, and 9 bases lay in between. CDR3 loop: CASSLDLDMNTEAFF. CDR3 nucleotides: TGCGCCAGCAGCTTGGATCTGGACATGAACACTGAAGCTTTCTTT.

This clonotype was detected only a few times. The chain employs TRBV20-1 and TRBJ1-6; no reliable D call. Germline CDR1 is DFQATT and CDR2 is SNEGSKA (reference sequence). V lost 6 bases to trimming and J lost 6 bases, with 15 bases between them. This CDR3 contains 14 residues. CDR3 in amino acids: CSANTDESNSPLHF. For the CDR3, the DNA is TGCAGTGCCAACACGGACGAGTCTAATTCACCCCTCCACTTT.

This clonotype was recorded a few times. The chain uses TRBV5-1 and TRBJ1-2, with TRBD1 as a possible D gene (6 bases). The CDR3 is made up of 15 amino acids. Trimming removed 1 base from V and 2 bases from J, with 12 bases in between. Looked up from germline, CDR1 is SGHRS and CDR2 is YFSETQ. CDR3 amino acids: CASSLTGKENYGYTF. CDR3 nucleotides: TGCGCCAGCAGCTTGACAGGGAAGGAGAACTATGGCTACACCTTC.

V usage is TRBV12-3 or TRBV12-4 and J usage is TRBJ1-2; TRBD1 matches 7 bases. The CDR3 is 15 amino acids. The trim removed 5 bases at V and 3 bases at J, leaving 9 bases unmatched. CDR3 sequence: CASSNRGQADYGYTF. CDR3 sequence (DNA): TGTGCCAGCAGTAACCGTGGACAGGCTGACTATGGCTACACCTTC.

In this sample, this clonotype turned up a few times. V usage is TRBV9 and J usage is TRBJ2-5; D is possibly TRBD2 (6 bases). The CDR3 consists of 14 residues. V shed 4 bases and J shed 2 bases, with 12 bases lying between them. CDR1 is SGDLS and CDR2 is YYNGEE in the germline V gene. The CDR3 region is CASSPLGLQETQYF. The CDR3 DNA reads TGTGCCAGCAGCCCACTGGGACTTCAAGAGACCCAGTACTTC. The complete variable domain, with remaining parts taken from reference TRBV9 and TRBJ2-5, reads DSGVTQTPKHLITATGQRVTLRCSPRSGDLSVYWYQQSLDQGLQFLIQYYNGEERAKGNILERFSAQQFPDLHSELNLSSLELGDSALYFCASSPLGLQETQYFGPGTRLLVL.

Comment on this clonotype: A much larger clone lies a single base off, so this may be a read error. For the CDR3, the DNA is TGCGCCAGCAGCGGCAAAGAGACCCAGTACTTC. This encodes CASSGKETQYF. J is TRBJ2-5 and V is TRBV5-1; D is unresolved. The germline V gene encodes CDR1 SGHRS and CDR2 YFSETQ. V lost 4 bases and J lost 3, with 4 bases in between. The CDR3 loop spans 11 amino acids.

The chain links TRBV9 to TRBJ2-1, with D maybe TRBD2 (7 bases). Germline loops: CDR1 SGDLS, CDR2 YYNGEE. Between the trimmed V and J ends, which lost 3 bases and 5 bases, there was a span of 15 bases. The CDR3 loop spans 15 amino acids. CDR3: CASSGRRGPNNEQFF. CDR3 sequence (DNA): TGTGCCAGCAGCGGCCGGCGGGGGCCGAACAATGAGCAGTTCTTC.

This clonotype was seen ten or more times. The chain couples TRBV18 to TRBJ2-7, with D possibly matching TRBD1 (5 bases). The germline V gene has CDR1 KGHSH and CDR2 LQKENI. The length of the CDR3 is 14 residues. Trimming pared 2 bases from V and 6 bases from J, leaving 14 bases between. The CDR3 region is CASSPTAGPLEQYF. The CDR3 region has the DNA TGTGCCAGCTCACCAACGGCAGGGCCCCTCGAGCAGTACTTC.

The chain couples TRBV6-2 or TRBV6-3 to TRBJ1-2; D might be TRBD1 (5 bases). V lost 5 bases, J lost 3 bases, and 7 bases lay in between. The CDR3 loop spans 12 amino acids. CDR1 MNHEY and CDR2 SVGEGT come from the germline V gene. CDR3 residues: CASSDSYYGYTF. The CDR3 coding sequence is TGTGCCAGCAGTGACAGCTACTATGGCTACACCTTC.

This clonotype rates as medium-sized. The rearrangement links TRBV29-1 to TRBJ2-7, with 9 nucleotides matching TRBD1. V gave up 5 bases and J gave up 2 bases; unmatched junction bases: 4. The germline V gene has CDR1 SQVTM and CDR2 ANQGSEA. This CDR3 is built from 13 residues. The CDR3 DNA reads as TGCAGCGTTCGACAGGGGGAAACCTACGAGCAGTACTTC. Amino acid sequence: CSVRQGETYEQYF.

This clonotype was counted at least ten times. CDR3 residues: CASSDDSLEAFF. The CDR3 region has the DNA TGTGCCAGCAGTGACGACAGCCTTGAAGCTTTCTTT. This chain uses TRBV25-1 with TRBJ1-1, with a tentative D call TRBD1 (5 bases). V lost 3 bases to trimming and J lost 7 bases, with 9 bases between them. The CDR3 covers 12 residues. Germline V gene data show CDR1 as MGHDK and CDR2 as SYGVNS.

This clonotype was found many times. The gene calls are TRBV12-5 and TRBJ2-1; TRBD1 matches at 10 bases. Germline CDR1 reads LGHNT; CDR2 reads FRNRAP. The CDR3 sequence is 17 residues long. V shed 6 bases and J 3 bases; nucleotides not matched to a gene: 11. The CDR3 DNA sequence: TGTGCTAGTGGCACCCTTCGGGGACAGGGGTTCTACAATGAGCAGTTCTTC. This translates into CASGTLRGQGFYNEQFF.

This chain joins TRBV3-1 and TRBJ1-6; 9 bases map to TRBD1. This CDR3 is 16 amino acids long. Germline lookup yields CDR1 LGHDT and CDR2 YNNKEL (reference sequence). With V trimmed by 4 bases and J by 9 bases, 10 bases remained unmatched. The CDR3 DNA is TGTGCCAGCAGCCCGATAGTGGGACAGGGATCTTCACCCCTCCACTTT. Its translation: CASSPIVGQGSSPLHF.

In this sample, this clonotype turned up many times. The V call is TRBV10-2, the J call TRBJ2-5, with D perhaps assigned TRBD1 or TRBD2 (5 bases each). Germline CDR1 reads WSHSY; CDR2 reads SAAADI. Trimming cost V 1 base and J 1 base, with 10 bases left between them. The CDR3 is 15 residues long. CDR3 in amino acids: CASSEWDLSQETQYF. For the CDR3, the DNA is TGCGCCAGCAGTGAGTGGGACCTATCCCAAGAGACCCAGTACTTC.

This clonotype was found a few times. The CDR3 DNA follows: TGCGCCAGCAGCGGGACTTCAGAGACCCAGTACTTC. Amino acid sequence: CASSGTSETQYF. The chain links TRBV5-1 to TRBJ2-5, with a weak D call TRBD2 (6 bases). The CDR3 runs to 12 residues. Trimming took 4 bases from V and 4 from J, leaving 8 bases between them. CDR1 is SGHRS and CDR2 is YFSETQ in the germline V gene.

This clonotype was seen more than once but under ten times. V and J are TRBV27 and TRBJ1-1; 8 positions match TRBD1. The CDR3 sequence is 16 residues long. Germline V gives CDR1 MNHEY, CDR2 SMNVEV (reference sequence). Losses at the gene ends were 5 bases for V and 0 bases for J; bases not matched to a gene: 8. CDR3: CASSKNRGSMNTEAFF. The CDR3 DNA follows: TGTGCCAGCAGTAAAAACAGGGGGTCCATGAACACTGAAGCTTTCTTT.

This clonotype was seen at least ten times. V and J are TRBV7-8 and TRBJ2-3; D uncertain. V was cut by 5 bases and J by 0 bases, with 15 bases left in between. Germline V gene sequence: CDR1 SGHVS, CDR2 FQNEAQ. CDR3 length equals 16 residues. The CDR3 spells CASSRNRAESTDTQYF. The CDR3 nucleotides are TGTGCCAGCAGCCGGAATCGGGCGGAGAGCACAGATACGCAGTATTTT.

This clonotype was found many times. The chain uses TRBV6-2 or TRBV6-3 and TRBJ2-1; D may be TRBD1 (6 bases). Germline lookup yields CDR1 MNHEY and CDR2 SVGEGT. V lost 5 bases to trimming and J lost 0 bases, with 11 bases between them. The length of the CDR3 is 15 residues. This chain's CDR3 is CASSAGTYSYNEQFF. In DNA, the CDR3 is TGTGCCAGCAGTGCCGGGACATACTCCTACAATGAGCAGTTCTTC.

This clonotype was picked up many times. V gene TRBV29-1 combines with J gene TRBJ2-1, with D possibly TRBD2 on 5 matching bases. Per the germline V gene, CDR1 is SQVTM and CDR2 is ANQGSEA. The germline V and J ends were trimmed by 3 bases and 8 bases, with 17 bases remaining between them. The CDR3 is 14 residues long. The CDR3 sequence is CSVDWPRETDEQFF. The CDR3 nucleotides read TGCAGCGTTGATTGGCCGAGGGAGACGGATGAGCAGTTCTTC.

This clonotype was seen at least ten times. This chain uses TRBV3-2 with TRBJ2-2; the table gives TRBD2 as D, unverified against the DNA. TRBV3-2 has pseudogene status. The length of the CDR3 is 17 residues. CDR3 sequence (DNA): TGTGCCAGCAGCCAAGATGGCCCTACTGGGGCCACCGGGGAGCTGTTTTTT. Residues: CASSQDGPTGATGELFF.

This clonotype showed up many times. The chain employs TRBV7-8 and TRBJ1-1, with a weak D call TRBD1 (6 bases). The V end lost 5 bases, the J end lost 4 bases, and 11 bases lay between the germline ends. The CDR3 consists of 13 residues. Germline assignment: CDR1 SGHVS and CDR2 FQNEAQ. CDR3 coding DNA: TGTGCCAGCAGCCCAAGGGGGGCCACTGAAGCTTTCTTT. It yields the protein CASSPRGATEAFF.

The chain is built from TRBV12-3 or TRBV12-4 and TRBJ2-3; D is perhaps TRBD1 or TRBD2 (5 bases each). This CDR3 has 14 residues. Trimming took 0 bases from V and 2 from J, leaving 6 bases between them. The CDR3 spells CASSLAGVTDTQYF. CDR3 nucleotide sequence: TGTGCCAGCAGTTTAGCGGGGGTCACAGATACGCAGTATTTT.

This clonotype was observed a few times. The V and J genes are TRBV13 and TRBJ1-5; D ambiguous. The CDR3 has 12 residues. V was shortened by 3 bases and J by 6 bases, with 6 bases between the two germline ends. Germline V CDR1 and CDR2: PRHDT, FYEKMQ (reference sequence). The CDR3 sequence is CASSFIGQPQHF. The CDR3 nucleotides are TGTGCCAGCAGCTTTATCGGTCAGCCCCAGCATTTT. Based on the CDR3 plus reference TRBV13 and TRBJ1-5, the full variable domain is AAGVIQSPRHLIKEKRETATLKCYPIPRHDTVYWYQQGPGQDPQFLISFYEKMQSDKGSIPDRFSAQQFSDYHSELNMSSLELGDSALYFCASSFIGQPQHFGDGTRLSIL.

This sequence joins TRBV2 and TRBJ2-3; possibly TRBD1 or TRBD2 for D (6 bases each). CDR1 is SNHLY, CDR2 FYNNEI, per germline. Trimming took 3 bases from V and 2 from J, leaving 15 bases between them. The CDR3 totals 16 residues. This chain's CDR3 is CASSELEGGNTDTQYF. In nucleotides, the CDR3 is TGTGCCAGCAGTGAGTTGGAGGGGGGAAACACAGATACGCAGTATTTT.

There are a few counts of this clonotype. The V gene is TRBV4-3, the J gene TRBJ1-2; no reliable D call. V lost 0 bases and J lost 3, with 8 bases in between. Germline assignment: CDR1 LGHNA and CDR2 YSLEER. This CDR3 has 14 amino acids. CDR3 amino acids: CASSQDFGYYGYTF. In DNA form, the CDR3 reads TGCGCCAGCAGCCAAGATTTCGGGTACTATGGCTACACCTTC.

The sample holds a few counts of this clonotype. This chain joins TRBV6-5 and TRBJ1-3; D is undetermined. The V gene's germline CDR1 is MNHEY and CDR2 SVGAGI. This CDR3 region has 14 residues. V lost 6 bases to trimming and J lost 2 bases, with 11 bases between them. The CDR3: CASSSREAGNTIYF. Here the CDR3 DNA reads TGTGCCAGCAGCTCCCGGGAAGCTGGAAACACCATATATTTT.

At least ten counts were recorded for this clonotype. This sequence joins TRBV20-1 and TRBJ1-6; D may be TRBD1 (5 bases). Germline V CDR1 and CDR2: DFQATT, SNEGSKA (reference sequence). V was cut by 3 bases and J by 9 bases, with 15 bases left in between. CDR3 size: 14 residues. The CDR3 loop reads CSARVQGVGSPLHF. As DNA, the CDR3 is TGCAGTGCTAGGGTCCAGGGCGTGGGTTCACCCCTCCACTTT.

This clonotype has just one count. V usage is TRBV29-1 and J usage is TRBJ2-5; 7 nucleotides agree with TRBD1. The CDR3 has 14 amino acids. Germline V gene lookup returns CDR1 SQVTM and CDR2 ANQGSEA. V was clipped by 1 base and J by 7 bases; unmatched bases: 9. The DNA for the CDR3 is TGCAGCGTTGAAGTTGAGACAGGGCTAGGGACCCAGTACTTC. Residues: CSVEVETGLGTQYF. Using reference TRBV29-1 and TRBJ2-5 for the parts outside the CDR3, the full variable domain is SAVISQKPSRDICQRGTSLTIQCQVDSQVTMMFWYRQQPGQSLTLIATANQGSEATYESGFVIDKFPISRPNLTFSTLTVSNMSPEDSSIYLCSVEVETGLGTQYFGPGTRLLVL.

This clonotype has more than one count but fewer than ten. The V and J genes are TRBV27 and TRBJ2-1; 9 bases match TRBD1. The CDR3 consists of 15 residues. V lost 5 bases to trimming and J lost 7 bases; unmatched junction nucleotides: 9. Germline V CDR1 and CDR2: MNHEY, SMNVEV (reference sequence). CDR3 protein: CASSPGQGLWNEQFF. The CDR3, as DNA: TGTGCCAGCAGTCCGGGACAGGGCCTCTGGAATGAGCAGTTCTTC.

This clonotype was counted between two and nine times. The J gene is TRBJ2-3, the V gene TRBV5-1; D may be TRBD2 (5 bases). The CDR3 is 16 residues long. V dropped 3 bases and J dropped 7 bases, with 21 bases sitting between them. In germline, CDR1 is SGHRS, CDR2 YFSETQ. The CDR3 loop reads CASSYPGSQRTNTQYF. CDR3 nucleotide sequence: TGCGCCAGCAGCTATCCTGGGAGCCAGCGGACGAATACGCAGTATTTT.